This T cell receptor (beta chain) appears in the sequencing data of a study of shared clonotypes between healthy human individuals. CDR1 SGHTA and CDR2 FQGNSA come from the germline V gene. This CDR3 has 15 residues. V was clipped by 1 base and J by 0 bases, with 10 bases between them. An assay was performed, and its level was deep. The protocol was immunoSEQ multiplex PCR, while the TCRdb copy is restricted to in-frame clones and leaves out a portion. Altogether about 980,000 clones are present, 76% being singletons, with the ten largest covering over 1.3%. In this sample, this clone turned up once. This sample includes further DNA sequences coding for the same CDR3.

This clonotype was sampled from a man aged 18 to 29 in good health. The chain has TRBV7-2 and TRBJ2-7, with D possibly matching TRBD2 (6 bases). Sequencing used memory CD4+ T cells sorted from blood. Subset defined: CD45RA-negative fraction. CDR3 coding DNA: TGTGCCAGCAGCTTAGAACGGGGGAGCTCCTACGAGCAGTACTTC. This sequence encodes CASSLERGSSYEQYF.